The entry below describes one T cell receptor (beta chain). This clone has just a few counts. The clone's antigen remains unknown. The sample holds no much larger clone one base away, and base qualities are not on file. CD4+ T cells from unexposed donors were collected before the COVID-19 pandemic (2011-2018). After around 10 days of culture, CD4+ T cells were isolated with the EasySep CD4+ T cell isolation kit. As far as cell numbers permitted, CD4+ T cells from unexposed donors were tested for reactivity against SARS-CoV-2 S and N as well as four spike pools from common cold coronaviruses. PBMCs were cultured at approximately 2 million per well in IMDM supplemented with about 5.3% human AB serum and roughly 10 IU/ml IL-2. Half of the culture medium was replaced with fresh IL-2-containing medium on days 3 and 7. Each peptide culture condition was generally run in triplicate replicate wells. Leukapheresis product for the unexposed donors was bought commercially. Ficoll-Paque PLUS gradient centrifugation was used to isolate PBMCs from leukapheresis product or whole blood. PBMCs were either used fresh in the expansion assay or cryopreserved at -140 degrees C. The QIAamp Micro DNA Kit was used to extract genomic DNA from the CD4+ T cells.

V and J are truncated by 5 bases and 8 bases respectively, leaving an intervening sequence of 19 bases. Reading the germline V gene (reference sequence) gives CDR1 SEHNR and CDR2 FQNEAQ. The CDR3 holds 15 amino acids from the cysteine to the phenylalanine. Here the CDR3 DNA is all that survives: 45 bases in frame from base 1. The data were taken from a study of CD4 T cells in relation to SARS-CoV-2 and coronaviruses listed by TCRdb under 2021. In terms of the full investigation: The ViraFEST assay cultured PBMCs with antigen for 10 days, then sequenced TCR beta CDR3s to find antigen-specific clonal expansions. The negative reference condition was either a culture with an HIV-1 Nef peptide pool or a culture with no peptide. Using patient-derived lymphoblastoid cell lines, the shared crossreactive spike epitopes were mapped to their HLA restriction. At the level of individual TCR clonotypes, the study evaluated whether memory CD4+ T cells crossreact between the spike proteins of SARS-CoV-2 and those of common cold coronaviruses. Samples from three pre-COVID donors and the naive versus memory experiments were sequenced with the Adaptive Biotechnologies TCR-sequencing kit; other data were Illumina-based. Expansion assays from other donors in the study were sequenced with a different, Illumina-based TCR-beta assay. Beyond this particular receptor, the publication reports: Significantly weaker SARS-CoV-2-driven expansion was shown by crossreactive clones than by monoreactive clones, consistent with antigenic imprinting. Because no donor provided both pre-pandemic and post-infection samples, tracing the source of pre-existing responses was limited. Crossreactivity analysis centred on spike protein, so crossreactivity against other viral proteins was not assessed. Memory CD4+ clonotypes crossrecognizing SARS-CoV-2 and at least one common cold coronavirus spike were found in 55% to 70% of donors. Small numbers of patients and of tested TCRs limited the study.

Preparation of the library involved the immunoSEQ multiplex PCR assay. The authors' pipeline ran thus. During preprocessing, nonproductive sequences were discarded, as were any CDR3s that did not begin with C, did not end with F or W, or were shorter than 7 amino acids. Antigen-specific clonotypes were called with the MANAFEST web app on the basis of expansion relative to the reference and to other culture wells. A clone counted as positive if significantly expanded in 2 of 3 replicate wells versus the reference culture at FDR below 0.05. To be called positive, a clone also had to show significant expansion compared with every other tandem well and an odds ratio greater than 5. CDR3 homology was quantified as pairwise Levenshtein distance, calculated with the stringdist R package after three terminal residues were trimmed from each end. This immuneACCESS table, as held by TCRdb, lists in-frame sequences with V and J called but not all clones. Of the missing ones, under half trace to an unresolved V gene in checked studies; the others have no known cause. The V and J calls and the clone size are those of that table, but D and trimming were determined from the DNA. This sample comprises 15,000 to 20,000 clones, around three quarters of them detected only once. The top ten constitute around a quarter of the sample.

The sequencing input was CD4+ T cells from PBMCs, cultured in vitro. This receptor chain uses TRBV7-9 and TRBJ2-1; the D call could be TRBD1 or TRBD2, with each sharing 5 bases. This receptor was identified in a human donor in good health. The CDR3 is CASSGRTGTDHEQFF. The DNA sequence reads TGTGCCAGCAGCGGTAGGACCGGGACGGATCATGAGCAGTTCTTC.